One sample yielded the 12 T cell receptor beta chains listed below, sequenced in a study of T cells in localized non-small cell lung cancer. This table comes from immunoSEQ multiplex PCR, and its TCRdb copy is limited to in-frame clones, with some not included. This sample has tens of thousands of clones, with 88% found just once. Sequenced here: peripheral blood, sampled before any cancer treatment. The receptors derive from a female donor aged 60 or older with stage I squamous cell lung carcinoma.

The chain has TRBV6-5 and TRBJ1-5; TRBD1 agrees at 7 bases. CDR1 and CDR2 (germline): MNHEY, SVGAGI. V was pared by 6 bases and J by 7 bases, with 9 bases of the junction left unmatched. The CDR3 length is 14 residues. The CDR3 loop reads CASSLTGAGQPQHF. CDR3 bases: TGTGCCAGCAGCCTCACAGGGGCGGGACAGCCCCAGCATTTT.

The J gene is TRBJ2-5, the V gene TRBV7-6; 7 bases map to TRBD1. The J call may be incorrect, as the DNA end agrees better with TRBJ2-7. The germline CDR1 and CDR2 sequences are SGHVS and FNYEAQ. This CDR3 has 15 amino acids. The CDR3 nucleotides are TGTGCCAGCAGCTTAGGAGGGGGCGGTACGGGCGAGCAGTACTTC. This codes for CASSLGGGGTGEQYF.

The rearrangement uses TRBV27 and TRBJ1-2, with D perhaps TRBD1 (6 bases). The CDR3 is made up of 15 amino acids. The V end was cut by 7 bases, the J end by 8 bases, with 23 bases between. The germline V gene has CDR1 MNHEY and CDR2 SMNVEV (reference sequence). CDR3 in DNA: TGTGCCAGCATGGGCCTTCTCGGGGGGCGGTGGGGCTACACCTTC. Protein product: CASMGLLGGRWGYTF.

V gene TRBV6-1 combines with J gene TRBJ2-3, with D perhaps matching TRBD2 (7 bases). Trimming removed 3 bases from V and 4 bases from J, with 14 bases in between. The CDR3 runs 15 residues. The germline V gene encodes CDR1 MNHNS and CDR2 SASEGT. The CDR3 loop is CASSDWGGRADTQYF. In DNA, the CDR3 is TGTGCCAGCAGTGACTGGGGGGGGCGTGCAGATACGCAGTATTTT.

The chain carries TRBV30 and TRBJ1-3; possibly TRBD1 for D (6 bases). CDR1 GTSNPN and CDR2 SVGIG come from the germline V gene (reference sequence). The V end was cut by 2 bases, the J end by 4 bases, with 9 bases between. The CDR3 sequence is 13 residues long. CDR3 nucleotides: TGTGCCTGGAGTACAGGGACGGGAAACACCATATATTTT. Translation gives CAWSTGTGNTIYF.

The V call is TRBV29-1, the J call TRBJ1-1; 10 bases are shared with TRBD1. The CDR3 is 14 amino acids. V was pared by 5 bases and J by 6 bases, with 9 bases of the junction left unmatched. Germline V gene lookup returns CDR1 SQVTM and CDR2 ANQGSEA. CDR3 region: CSVHRDRGRAEAFF. CDR3 bases: TGCAGCGTTCATAGGGACAGGGGTAGGGCTGAAGCTTTCTTT.

The chain is built from TRBV30 and TRBJ1-4; D remains ambiguous. Germline V gives CDR1 GTSNPN, CDR2 SVGIG (reference sequence). The CDR3 consists of 13 residues. V dropped 0 bases and J dropped 8 bases, with 10 bases sitting between them. The CDR3 region has the DNA TGTGCCTGGAGTGTAATAAAGACGGAAAAACTGTTTTTT. Residues: CAWSVIKTEKLFF.

This chain links TRBV19 with TRBJ2-4; tentatively, D is TRBD1 (6 bases). This CDR3 contains 16 residues. V was clipped by 7 bases and J by 5 bases, with 21 bases between them. CDR1 and CDR2 from the germline V gene are LNHDA and SQIVND (reference sequence). CDR3 region: CASTMGFGQGQNIQYF. As DNA, the CDR3 is TGTGCCAGTACCATGGGCTTCGGGCAGGGGCAAAACATTCAGTACTTC.

The chain joins TRBV30 to TRBJ2-1, with TRBD2 as a possible D gene (6 bases). This CDR3 contains 15 residues. Trimming pared 0 bases from V and 4 bases from J, leaving 13 bases between. Germline CDR1 GTSNPN, CDR2 SVGIG (reference sequence). CDR3 sequence reads: CAWSVTAGSYNEQFF. In nucleotides, the CDR3 is TGTGCCTGGAGTGTCACGGCGGGATCTTACAATGAGCAGTTCTTC.

The chain is built from TRBV6-5 and TRBJ2-7, with 10 bases aligning to TRBD2. Germline V CDR1 and CDR2: MNHEY, SVGAGI. There are 14 residues in the CDR3. The ends lost 6 bases at V and 3 bases at J; junction bases unmatched: 5. CDR3 residues: CASSRLAGLYEQYF. In DNA, the CDR3 is TGTGCCAGCAGCAGACTAGCGGGCCTCTACGAGCAGTACTTC.

The chain couples TRBV19 to TRBJ2-7; 11 nucleotides match TRBD2. With 2 bases clipped from V and 2 bases from J, the junction kept 2 bases outside the gene matches. The CDR3 has 15 amino acids. Germline CDR1 reads LNHDA; CDR2 reads SQIVND (reference sequence). The DNA for the CDR3 is TGTGCCAGTAGTATAACTAGCGGGAGAACCTACGAGCAGTACTTC. Its protein is CASSITSGRTYEQYF.

The chain combines TRBV7-3 with TRBJ2-1, with a tentative D call TRBD2 (5 bases). CDR3 length: 14 residues. Trimming left V 2 bases short and J 5 bases short, with 10 bases between. CDR1 and CDR2 from the germline V gene are SGHTA and FQGTGA. The DNA of the CDR3 is TGTGCCAGCAGCTTAGAGACTATTAACAATGAGCAGTTCTTC. Amino acids: CASSLETINNEQFF.